The next 17 T cell receptor beta chains were all read from a single sample in a study of cytomegalovirus exposure and HLA in healthy donors (TCRdb year 2017). Receptor libraries were prepared by the immunoSEQ multiplex PCR assay. For the multiplex PCR, a mixture combining 60 forward primers for TCR Vbeta segments and 13 reverse primers for TCR Jbeta segments was used. TCRdb took this table from immuneACCESS and kept in-frame rearrangements with V and J called. Such tables lack part of the clones; where checked against another copy, unresolved V genes explain under half of the gap, and the rest is unexplained. Counted in this sample were 250,000 or so clones; about 83% of them appeared once. Over 1% of the sample goes to the ten largest clones. Sequenced: PBMCs. The receptors here all came from a human donor in good health.

Comments on this clone: The same CDR3 is also encoded by other DNA sequences in this sample. The CDR3 sequence is CASSLVSYEQYF. CDR3 nucleotide sequence: TGTGCCAGCAGCTTAGTTTCATACGAGCAGTACTTC. The J gene is TRBJ2-7, the V gene TRBV7-9; D unclear. The length of the CDR3 is 12 residues. V was pared by 1 base and J by 4 bases, with 5 bases between. Germline lookup yields CDR1 SEHNR and CDR2 FQNEAQ (reference sequence).

The rearrangement joins TRBV7-2 to TRBJ2-7; the match to TRBD2 covers 10 bases. With 6 bases clipped from V and 1 base from J, the junction kept 9 bases outside the gene matches. The CDR3 consists of 16 residues. CDR1 and CDR2 (germline): SGHTA, FQGNSA. The CDR3 spells CASSNLGLAESYEQYF. The CDR3 nucleotides read TGTGCCAGCAGTAACCTCGGACTAGCGGAGTCCTACGAGCAGTACTTC.

The chain couples TRBV6-1 to TRBJ2-7; 8 nucleotides agree with TRBD2. Germline CDR1 is MNHNS and CDR2 is SASEGT. CDR3 length: 13 residues. Trimming took 7 bases from V and 4 from J; bases not matched to a gene: 6. DNA of the CDR3: TGTGCCAGCAAGTGGCTAGCGGGTTACGAGCAGTACTTC. As protein: CASKWLAGYEQYF.

The chain links TRBV19 to TRBJ2-2; TRBD2 agrees at 12 bases. This CDR3 has 15 residues. Unmatched junction bases numbered 3, after V lost 5 bases and J lost 5 bases. Germline CDR1 LNHDA, CDR2 SQIVND (reference sequence). The CDR3 DNA follows: TGTGCCAGTAGTTCCGGGACTAGCGGGACCGGGGAGCTGTTTTTT. Protein: CASSSGTSGTGELFF.

The rearrangement uses TRBV5-1 and TRBJ2-5; 16 nucleotides line up with TRBD2. Trimming at V came to 4 bases and at J to 3 bases, leaving 27 bases not matched to a gene. This CDR3 contains 24 residues. Germline V lookup: CDR1 SGHRS, CDR2 YFSETQ. In DNA, the CDR3 is TGCGCCAGCAGCCCGGCCCCGGGACTAGCGGGAGGGCCTGAGTGGGCCAGGCTGGAAGAGACCCAGTACTTC. Encoded protein: CASSPAPGLAGGPEWARLEETQYF. Variable domain in full (rest from reference TRBV5-1 and TRBJ2-5): KAGVTQTPRYLIKTRGQQVTLSCSPISGHRSVSWYQQTPGQGLQFLFEYFSETQRNKGNFPGRFSGRQFSNSRSEMNVSTLELGDSALYLCASSPAPGLAGGPEWARLEETQYFGPGTRLLVL.

The chain combines TRBV2 with TRBJ1-4; 9 bases are a match to TRBD1. CDR3 size: 14 residues. J lost 8 bases, V lost 7 bases, and 8 bases had no gene match. The germline V gene has CDR1 SNHLY and CDR2 FYNNEI. CDR3 residues: CASNDRGAGEKLFF. In DNA, the CDR3 is TGTGCCAGCAATGACAGGGGGGCGGGGGAAAAACTGTTTTTT.

The CDR3 loop is CASSPTGGPNTEAFF. Written as DNA, the CDR3 is TGTGCCAGCAGCCCGACAGGGGGGCCTAACACTGAAGCTTTCTTT. The chain recombines TRBV7-3 with TRBJ1-1, with 9 nucleotides matching TRBD1. J lost 2 bases, V lost 5 bases, and 6 bases had no gene match. CDR3 length: 15 amino acids. CDR1 and CDR2 from the germline V gene are SGHTA and FQGTGA.

The J gene is TRBJ2-1, the V gene TRBV7-3, with TRBD2 identical over 14 bases. In germline, CDR1 is SGHTA, CDR2 FQGTGA. V was clipped by 3 bases and J by 7 bases; unmatched bases: 5. The CDR3 has 16 residues. CDR3 amino acids: CASSFGGTSGRNEQFF. CDR3 in DNA: TGTGCCAGCAGCTTTGGGGGGACTAGCGGGAGAAATGAGCAGTTCTTC.

The table lists this clone with a count of one. The V call is TRBV10-3, the J call TRBJ2-3, with 11 bases matching TRBD2. The germline gives CDR1 ENHRY, CDR2 SYGVKD. This CDR3 is 16 amino acids long. With V trimmed by 6 bases and J by 0 bases, 5 bases remained unmatched. The CDR3 reads CAIRTSGATSTDTQYF. DNA for the CDR3: TGTGCCATCAGGACTAGCGGGGCTACTAGCACAGATACGCAGTATTTT.

The chain couples TRBV19 to TRBJ2-1; TRBD2 agrees at 7 bases. The length of the CDR3 is 13 residues. CDR1 and CDR2 (germline): LNHDA, SQIVND (reference sequence). Losses at the gene ends were 6 bases for V and 5 bases for J; bases not matched to a gene: 4. The CDR3 loop is CASSGGGHNEQFF. CDR3 DNA: TGTGCCAGTAGCGGCGGGGGACACAATGAGCAGTTCTTC. The variable domain in full, with the rest retrieved from reference TRBV19 and TRBJ2-1, is DGGITQSPKYLFRKEGQNVTLSCEQNLNHDAMYWYRQDPGQGLRLIYYSQIVNDFQKGDIAEGYSVSREKKESFPLTVTSAQKNPTAFYLCASSGGGHNEQFFGPGTRLTVL.

J is TRBJ2-3 and V is TRBV27; 12 bases are a match to TRBD2. Per the germline V gene, CDR1 is MNHEY and CDR2 is SMNVEV (reference sequence). CDR3 length: 17 amino acids. After removal of 0 bases from V and 7 bases from J, the junction contained 8 bases not matched to a gene. CDR3 in amino acids: CASSLSPTSGRLYTQYF. The CDR3 nucleotides read TGTGCCAGCAGTTTATCCCCGACTAGCGGGAGATTATATACGCAGTATTTT.

This rearrangement joins TRBV7-8 to TRBJ2-2; 12 nucleotides match TRBD2. Trimming at V came to 4 bases and at J to 0 bases, leaving 3 bases not matched to a gene. The CDR3 totals 17 residues. Germline V gene sequence: CDR1 SGHVS, CDR2 FQNEAQ. The CDR3: CASSYRLAGANTGELFF. The CDR3 region has the DNA TGTGCCAGCAGCTATAGACTAGCGGGAGCGAACACCGGGGAGCTGTTTTTT. The full variable domain, its missing parts supplied by reference TRBV7-8 and TRBJ2-2, is GAGVSQSPRYKVAKRGQDVALRCDPISGHVSLFWYQQALGQGPEFLTYFQNEAQLDKSGLPSDRFFAERPEGSVSTLKIQRTQQEDSAVYLCASSYRLAGANTGELFFGEGSRLTVL.

The J gene is TRBJ1-2, the V gene TRBV10-2, with D perhaps matching TRBD1 (5 bases). Trimming stripped 7 bases from V and 4 bases from J, with 16 bases between. The CDR3 consists of 14 residues. Germline V lookup: CDR1 WSHSY, CDR2 SAAADI. The CDR3 DNA is TGCGCCAGCACTCCCGGGGGTAGGGCCTATGGCTACACCTTC. It specifies CASTPGGRAYGYTF.

This chain joins TRBV7-9 and TRBJ2-2; the match to TRBD1 covers 8 bases. The junction had 6 bases not matched to a gene; V was cut back by 3 bases and J by 6 bases. Germline V gives CDR1 SEHNR, CDR2 FQNEAQ (reference sequence). The CDR3 runs 15 residues. CDR3 in DNA: TGTGCCAGCAGCTTCCGGGACAGGTTAGCCGGGGAGCTGTTTTTT. Translating it yields CASSFRDRLAGELFF.

This clone has just a few counts. This chain links TRBV2 with TRBJ1-5, with TRBD1 identical over 8 bases. The CDR3 has 15 amino acids. Germline V gene sequence: CDR1 SNHLY, CDR2 FYNNEI. V lost 5 bases, J lost 10 bases, and 13 bases stayed unmatched. The CDR3 spells CASSYQGAGPGPQHF. The DNA for the CDR3 is TGTGCCAGCAGTTATCAGGGGGCAGGGCCTGGCCCCCAGCATTTT.

The rearrangement uses TRBV29-1 and TRBJ2-5; no definite D call. This CDR3 contains 13 residues. Trimming took off 3 bases at V and 1 base at J, with 9 bases between the two ends. Looked up from germline, CDR1 is SQVTM and CDR2 is ANQGSEA. The CDR3 protein is CSVEFQIQETQYF. For the CDR3, the DNA is TGCAGCGTTGAGTTCCAGATCCAAGAGACCCAGTACTTC.

This clone was recorded a few times. The rearrangement joins TRBV5-1 to TRBJ2-3; TRBD1 matches at 9 bases. From germline, CDR1 is SGHRS and CDR2 YFSETQ. The J segment lost 5 bases and the V segment lost 4 bases, leaving 5 bases of the junction unmatched. This CDR3 has 14 amino acids. The CDR3 is CASSRDRAEDTQYF. CDR3 DNA sequence: TGCGCCAGCAGCCGGGACAGGGCAGAAGATACGCAGTATTTT.